Only a few counts were recorded for the clone carrying this TCR beta chain. Its antigen remains unidentified. An end of the junction differs from the germline gene, which may be a read error. CDR1 and CDR2 (germline): SQVTM, ANQGSEA. This CDR3 contains 13 residues. The sequencing template was cDNA reverse transcribed from extracted RNA. Libraries were prepared by immunoSEQ multiplex PCR; TCRdb keeps only in-frame clonotypes and omits some of them. The sample holds some 110,000 clones, 58% seen once. The data stem from a study of CD8+ T cells in alopecia areata. Overall study: Tofacitinib administration to treated patients was oral, at 5 to 10 mg twice daily. Broader study findings: Shared TCR sequences were less clear between patients than in mice, possibly partly from HLA diversity.

Treatment here: oral pan-JAK inhibitor, 5-10 mg twice daily. V usage is TRBV29-1 and J usage is TRBJ2-7; 7 positions match TRBD2. The sample was CD8+ T cells sorted from blood, taken at week 4, from a patient treated with tofacitinib. The source of this sequence is a human donor with alopecia areata. CDR3 sequence (DNA): TGTTCCCGTACAGCGGGGCTTGGATACGAGCAGTACTTC. Its translation is CSRTAGLGYEQYF.